A single sample gave rise to the 20 T cell receptor beta chains below, sequenced in a study of identifying expanded T cells in peripheral blood. Profiled with immunoSEQ multiplex PCR; TCRdb holds only in-frame clones, not every one. The sample has 100,000 or so clones; 88% are singletons. Sequenced input: blood. The receptors were gathered from a person aged 18 to 70 in good health.

This clone has more than one count but fewer than ten. The chain uses TRBV11-2 and TRBJ1-4, with 8 bases lining up with TRBD1. Germline V gene data show CDR1 as SGHAT and CDR2 as FQNNGV. This CDR3 comprises 18 residues. V was clipped by 4 bases and J by 0 bases; unmatched bases: 10. The CDR3: CASSSRQGRRATNEKLFF. CDR3 coding DNA: TGTGCCAGCAGCTCAAGACAGGGGCGAAGGGCAACTAATGAAAAACTGTTTTTT.

The V call is TRBV6-6, the J call TRBJ2-7; D is perhaps TRBD2 (5 bases). V shed 5 bases and J shed 1 base, with 9 bases lying between them. CDR1 is MNHNY, CDR2 SVGAGI, per germline (reference sequence). The CDR3 runs to 13 residues. CDR3 sequence reads: CASSLAHSYEQYF. The CDR3 DNA sequence: TGTGCCAGCAGTCTAGCCCATTCCTACGAGCAGTACTTC.

The chain carries TRBV29-1 and TRBJ2-5; D is ambiguous. Germline V CDR1 and CDR2: SQVTM, ANQGSEA. V was trimmed by 3 bases and J by 3 bases, leaving 8 bases between them. This CDR3 is built from 12 residues. The CDR3 DNA follows: TGCAGCGTTGATCTTCGCAAAGAGACCCAGTACTTC. It yields the protein CSVDLRKETQYF.

The V gene is TRBV6-5, the J gene TRBJ2-7; weak D call: TRBD2 (6 bases). V shed 6 bases and J shed 7 bases, with 10 bases lying between them. The length of the CDR3 is 11 residues. The germline CDR1 and CDR2 sequences are MNHEY and SVGAGI. Written as DNA, the CDR3 is TGTGCCAGCAGACGCGCGGGGGAGCAGTACTTC. This encodes CASRRAGEQYF.

The chain combines TRBV28 with TRBJ2-3; 10 bases map to TRBD1. Germline CDR1 is MDHEN and CDR2 is SYDVKM. This CDR3 region has 14 residues. Unmatched junction bases numbered 3, after V lost 4 bases and J lost 5 bases. As DNA, the CDR3 is TGTGCCAGCAGTTCGACAGGGGGCGGAGATACGCAGTATTTT. The encoded protein is CASSSTGGGDTQYF.

V usage is TRBV4-1 and J usage is TRBJ1-4; 8 bases are a match to TRBD1. The J segment lost 7 bases and the V segment lost 0 bases, leaving 7 bases of the junction unmatched. The germline CDR1 and CDR2 sequences are MGHRA and YSYEKL. This CDR3 has 16 residues. The CDR3 bases are TGCGCCAGCAGCCAAGAGGCGGGACAGGCATTTGAAAAACTGTTTTTT. Its translation: CASSQEAGQAFEKLFF.

The rearrangement links TRBV5-6 to TRBJ2-3; TRBD2 agrees at 8 bases. This CDR3 spans 13 amino acids. With V trimmed by 7 bases and J by 5 bases, 6 bases remained unmatched. In germline, CDR1 is SGHDT, CDR2 YYEEEE. The CDR3 DNA sequence: TGTGCCAGCTCCAAGCGGGGGATAGATACGCAGTATTTT. This encodes CASSKRGIDTQYF.

Written as DNA, the CDR3 is TGTGCCAGCAGCTTAGTGCCTTTAAGGTTAGATACGCAGTATTTT. This sequence encodes CASSLVPLRLDTQYF. This chain links TRBV7-6 with TRBJ2-3; D ambiguous. This CDR3 spans 15 amino acids. CDR1 and CDR2 from the germline V gene are SGHVS and FNYEAQ. Trimming took off 1 base at V and 5 bases at J, with 13 bases between the two ends.

The chain links TRBV7-6 to TRBJ1-1; D gene uncertain. Germline loops: CDR1 SGHVS, CDR2 FNYEAQ. Between the trimmed V and J ends, which lost 5 bases and 0 bases, there was a span of 7 bases. The CDR3 sequence is 13 residues long. This CDR3 is CASSRLLNTEAFF. Written as DNA, the CDR3 is TGTGCCAGCAGCCGTCTTCTGAACACTGAAGCTTTCTTT.

The chain combines TRBV7-9 with TRBJ1-2; a possible D gene is TRBD1 (5 bases). The germline V gene encodes CDR1 SEHNR and CDR2 FQNEAQ (reference sequence). CDR3 length: 13 residues. Trimming stripped 5 bases from V and 3 bases from J, with 10 bases between. CDR3 loop: CASSPTGDYGYTF. The DNA of the CDR3 is TGTGCCAGCAGCCCTACAGGAGACTATGGCTACACCTTC.

This chain joins TRBV6-6 and TRBJ1-4; TRBD1 is a possible D gene (5 bases). Germline V lookup: CDR1 MNHNY, CDR2 SVGAGI (reference sequence). This CDR3 has 16 residues. V was trimmed by 7 bases and J by 0 bases, leaving 15 bases between them. The CDR3 DNA sequence: TGTGCCAGCACCACCGGGTTGGGGGCAACTAATGAAAAACTGTTTTTT. It specifies CASTTGLGATNEKLFF.

V gene TRBV27 combines with J gene TRBJ2-3; no clear D. Trimming shortened V by 8 bases and J by 3 bases, and 15 bases separated the two germline ends. Germline V gene data show CDR1 as MNHEY and CDR2 as SMNVEV (reference sequence). The CDR3 length is 14 residues. This CDR3 reads CASRPRGETDTQYF. CDR3 DNA sequence: TGTGCCAGCCGCCCAAGAGGAGAAACAGATACGCAGTATTTT.

The chain uses TRBV29-1 and TRBJ2-7; a possible D gene is TRBD2 (7 bases). Germline assignment: CDR1 SQVTM and CDR2 ANQGSEA. This CDR3 has 13 amino acids. The V end lost 4 bases, the J end lost 4 bases, and 14 bases lay between the germline ends. The CDR3 reads CSVVRTAGYEQYF. In DNA form, the CDR3 reads TGCAGCGTTGTTCGGACAGCGGGATACGAGCAGTACTTC.

The chain carries TRBV5-8 and TRBJ2-5, with D possibly being TRBD1 (5 bases). The CDR3 spans 13 residues. The germline V gene encodes CDR1 SGHTS and CDR2 YDEGEE. Trimming pared 4 bases from V and 7 bases from J, leaving 14 bases between. The CDR3 reads CASSARARGTQYF. The CDR3 nucleotides read TGTGCCAGCAGCGCCAGGGCTCGCGGGACCCAGTACTTC.

The chain employs TRBV6-5 and TRBJ1-2; D is unclear. The germline V gene has CDR1 MNHEY and CDR2 SVGAGI. This CDR3 spans 12 amino acids. V dropped 7 bases and J dropped 0 bases, with 6 bases sitting between them. CDR3: CASKSTNYGYTF. CDR3 nucleotide sequence: TGTGCCAGCAAGAGTACTAACTATGGCTACACCTTC.

The gene calls are TRBV15 and TRBJ2-1; tentative D call: TRBD1 (6 bases). Trimming removed 8 bases at V and 3 bases at J, with 14 bases between. Germline values: CDR1 LNHNV, CDR2 YYDKDF (reference sequence). This CDR3 has 14 residues. CDR3 protein: CATRLKGDYNEQFF. The DNA of the CDR3 is TGTGCCACCCGCCTCAAGGGGGACTACAATGAGCAGTTCTTC.

The CDR3 protein is CASSQDRIRAGGNQETQYF. The CDR3 DNA is TGCGCCAGCAGCCAAGATAGGATTCGGGCGGGAGGTAACCAAGAGACCCAGTACTTC. This chain uses TRBV4-1 with TRBJ2-5, with 8 bases that match TRBD2. V lost 0 bases to trimming and J lost 0 bases; unmatched junction nucleotides: 12. CDR1 and CDR2 from the germline V gene are MGHRA and YSYEKL. CDR3 length: 19 residues.

V gene TRBV11-2 combines with J gene TRBJ2-1; 9 positions match TRBD1. This CDR3 spans 17 amino acids. The germline V gene has CDR1 SGHAT and CDR2 FQNNGV. Trimming took 0 bases from V and 6 from J; bases not matched to a gene: 9. The CDR3, as DNA: TGTGCCAGCAGCTTAGATATGGACAGGGGCTTGTCCAATGAGCAGTTCTTC. Its translation is CASSLDMDRGLSNEQFF. The complete variable domain, with remaining parts taken from reference TRBV11-2 and TRBJ2-1, reads EAGVAQSPRYKIIEKRQSVAFWCNPISGHATLYWYQQILGQGPKLLIQFQNNGVVDDSQLPKDRFSAERLKGVDSTLKIQPAKLEDSAVYLCASSLDMDRGLSNEQFFGPGTRLTVL.

This clone occurred once. J is TRBJ2-1 and V is TRBV15; 8 positions agree with TRBD1. Germline CDR1 reads LNHNV; CDR2 reads YYDKDF (reference sequence). The V and J ends lost 0 bases and 9 bases, in that order; junction bases with no gene match: 16. The CDR3 totals 18 residues. The DNA for the CDR3 is TGTGCCACCAGCAGAGAAAAACGAGGACAGGGCTGGGGATCTGAGCAGTTCTTC. This sequence encodes CATSREKRGQGWGSEQFF.

The chain recombines TRBV19 with TRBJ1-2, with 9 bases lining up with TRBD1. The CDR3 length is 17 residues. V shed 7 bases, J shed 2 bases, and the junction held 14 bases outside the gene matches. Germline CDR1 LNHDA, CDR2 SQIVND (reference sequence). CDR3 sequence (DNA): TGTGCCAGTAAAAACCCGGACAGGGGACGATCCAACTATGGCTACACCTTC. Amino acids: CASKNPDRGRSNYGYTF. The complete variable domain, with remaining parts taken from reference TRBV19 and TRBJ1-2, reads DGGITQSPKYLFRKEGQNVTLSCEQNLNHDAMYWYRQDPGQGLRLIYYSQIVNDFQKGDIAEGYSVSREKKESFPLTVTSAQKNPTAFYLCASKNPDRGRSNYGYTFGSGTRLTVV.